This TCR beta chain appears in the sequencing data of a study of Graves' ophthalmopathy and Graves' hyperthyroidism. Whole-study results and caveats: In blood appeared most of the expanded thyroid clonotypes whose frequency exceeded 0.001.

This clonotype has only a few counts. Its target is unknown. TCR beta CDR3 amplification used RNA transcripts. The library came from an HTBI-primed first-round RT-PCR and a second-round multiplex PCR. Each CDR3 protein gets one entry after TCRdb re-called the multiplex PCR reads with MiXCR. The data contain around 470,000 distinct CDR3 sequences, approximately 15% of them singletons. This CDR3 has 16 residues. Germline CDR1 SGHAT, CDR2 FQNNGV. V gave up 7 bases and J gave up 3 bases, with 16 bases separating them. With a duration under 3 months, ophthalmopathy in the donors showed moderate-to-severe activity, CAS ≥3 and NOSPECS ≥4.

Sequenced sample: blood. The rearrangement joins TRBV11-2 to TRBJ2-6, with D maybe TRBD1 (6 bases). The source of this sequence is a woman in her 30s with Graves' ophthalmopathy. The CDR3 nucleotides are TGTGCCAGCACCCCCCAACAGGGTTTTGGGGCCAACGTCCTGACTTTC. Translation: CASTPQQGFGANVLTF.